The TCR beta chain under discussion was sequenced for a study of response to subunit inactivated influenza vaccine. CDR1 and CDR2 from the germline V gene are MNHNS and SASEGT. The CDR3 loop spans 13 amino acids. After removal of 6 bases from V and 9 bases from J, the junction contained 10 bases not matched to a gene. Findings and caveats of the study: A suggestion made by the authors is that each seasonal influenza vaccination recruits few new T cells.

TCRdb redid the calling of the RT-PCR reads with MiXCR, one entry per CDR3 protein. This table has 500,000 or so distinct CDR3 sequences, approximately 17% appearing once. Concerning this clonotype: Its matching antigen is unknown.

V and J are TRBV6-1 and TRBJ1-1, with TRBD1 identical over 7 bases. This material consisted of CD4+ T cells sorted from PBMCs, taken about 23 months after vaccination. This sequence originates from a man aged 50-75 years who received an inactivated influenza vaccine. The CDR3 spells CASRTPGGSQAFF. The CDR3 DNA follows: TGTGCCAGCAGGACACCAGGGGGTTCGCAAGCTTTCTTT.